The present entry profiles one TCR beta chain with its context. This clonotype was found many times. Its antigen remains unidentified. Per-base qualities were not stored, and no clone one base away is much larger. Stable Graves' hyperthyroidism was defined as no progression to ophthalmopathy during 18 months of follow-up. The hyperthyroidism patients were between 18 and 65 years old and newly diagnosed, with a disease duration of less than 2 months. Exclusion was applied to patients with uncontrolled infections, other autoimmune diseases, pregnancy or lactation. Diagnoses were based on clinical symptoms, serum thyroxine and TRAb, thyroid ultrasound and orbital computed tomography. PBMCs were separated from about 10 ml of fresh peripheral blood using Ficoll-Paque density gradient centrifugation. Total RNA was extracted with Trizol reagent, and quality was checked on an Agilent 2100 Bioanalyzer. This entry comes from a study of T cells in Graves' hyperthyroidism and ophthalmopathy (dated by TCRdb to between 2018 and 2020). Some background on the complete study: Peripheral blood samples were taken at initial diagnosis, before any treatment was given. Prospective prediction of ophthalmopathy was tested in an independent validation cohort consisting of fewer than 20 hyperthyroidism patients and approximately 16 patients who later progressed to ophthalmopathy. The roughly 91 discovery patients were randomly divided into training and test sets at a 7:3 ratio. Thyroid tissue and blood T-cell repertoires from six Graves' hyperthyroidism patients were also compared in the study. According to the paper, TCR Vbeta CDR3 sequencing was carried out on about 140 peripheral blood samples, which came from fewer than 50 ophthalmopathy, around 75 hyperthyroidism and some 17 progressor patients. TCR V-J signatures able to tell the groups apart were searched for in a discovery cohort of 90 to 100 patients, of whom over 40 had Graves' ophthalmopathy and 57 had stable Graves' hyperthyroidism. Following sampling, methimazole starting at 30 mg daily was given to hyperthyroidism patients, and high-dose intravenous methylprednisolone was given to ophthalmopathy patients.

Trimming costs V 4 bases and J 3 bases, and their ends lie 14 bases apart. The CDR3 goes from the cysteine to the phenylalanine over 14 residues. Only CDR3 DNA is held: 42 bases, read in frame from base 1. CDR1 and CDR2, looked up from the germline V gene, are SGHRS and YFSETQ. Points the paper makes about the study in general: A 13 V-J signature model separated ophthalmopathy from stable hyperthyroidism, with about 90% sensitivity and roughly 84% specificity in cross-validation and 80%/75% in testing. Blood samples also contained most of the expanded thyroid clonotypes (frequency above 0.001), which suggests that blood repertoires may reflect thyroid immune responses. No statistical method was used to fix the sample size in advance, and group allocation was not hidden from the investigators. In validation, the model predicted progression to ophthalmopathy with approximately 70% sensitivity and around 72% specificity, a median of around 6.6 months before onset.

The TCR beta CDR3 regions were amplified from the RNA transcripts. The TCR CDR3 was subjected to a first round of RT-PCR using the HTBI primer set and the Qiagen OneStep RT-PCR kit. The libraries were constructed in a second round of multiplex PCR and then size-selected and purified. The libraries were sequenced on an Illumina HiSeq2000 using paired-end 100 bp reads. On the authors' methods: SOAPnuke was used to process the raw data, removing reads that contained adapters or uncalled bases, had a mean Phred below 15, or lacked an exact match to the constant primer or identifier. COPE v1.2.5 was used to merge high-quality paired reads, and clonotypes were defined as unique nucleotide sequences. MiTCR v1.1 was used to align the clonotypes against IMGT TRBV, TRBD and TRBJ reference segments. The analysis included only V-J combinations with a frequency above 0.0001, which together covered roughly 99% of the repertoires. The TCS score was defined as the ratio of F50 (clonal expansion) to E x V (chaos), calculated using BLOSUM62-based TCRdist between CDR3 peptides within each V-J. Welch's t-statistics and random forest reduced 500 to 550 V-J features to 10 to 15, which were used in a naive Bayes classifier (R e1071). TCRdb reprocessing: public reads trimmed at Q25 with fastp, clones called with MiXCR, in-frame beta chains kept. Records with the same CDR3 protein are collapsed into one entry carrying the most frequent genes and DNA. For this entry, the V and J calls and clone size follow TCRdb and not the study's own pipeline. The sample data list 150,000 to 200,000 distinct CDR3 sequences, and over 15% of these were observed just once. Clones ranked in the top ten supply under 35% of the sample.

The receptor was isolated from a woman in her fifties or sixties with Graves' hyperthyroidism. What was sequenced was blood. The chain employs TRBV5-1 and TRBJ2-7; a tentative D match to TRBD1 spans 5 bases. At the DNA level, the sequence is TGCGCCAGCAGCCCCTTAGACAGTTTCTACGAGCAGTACTTC. Its translation reads: CASSPLDSFYEQYF.